This T cell receptor (beta chain) comes out of a study of T cell responses to AZD1222 COVID-19 vaccine. Whole-study findings and limits: Donors skewed white British and female; clonal diversity was possibly underestimated. Spike-specific TCR breadth and depth were elevated following two AZD1222 doses. Regions 160-218 and 743-854 dominated among vaccine-associated CD4 TCRs spanning spike. Only a handful of AZD1222 recipients, several in all, had baseline seropositivity.

The table lists this clone with a count of one. What it binds is not known. Sequencing was performed with immunoSEQ multiplex PCR; in TCRdb, only in-frame clones are kept and a portion is missing. The data contain some 70,000 clones, around 82% of them singletons. Trimming took 5 bases from V and 5 from J, leaving 13 bases between them. This CDR3 spans 13 amino acids. The genes are TRBV12-3 or TRBV12-4 and TRBJ2-7; D might be TRBD2 (7 bases). Sequencing used peripheral blood, obtained on day 0 of AZD1222 vaccination. This receptor was obtained from an adult in good health. The CDR3 coding sequence is TGTGCCAGCAGTCCTGGGGGGGCCCACGAGCAGTACTTC. Residues: CASSPGGAHEQYF.